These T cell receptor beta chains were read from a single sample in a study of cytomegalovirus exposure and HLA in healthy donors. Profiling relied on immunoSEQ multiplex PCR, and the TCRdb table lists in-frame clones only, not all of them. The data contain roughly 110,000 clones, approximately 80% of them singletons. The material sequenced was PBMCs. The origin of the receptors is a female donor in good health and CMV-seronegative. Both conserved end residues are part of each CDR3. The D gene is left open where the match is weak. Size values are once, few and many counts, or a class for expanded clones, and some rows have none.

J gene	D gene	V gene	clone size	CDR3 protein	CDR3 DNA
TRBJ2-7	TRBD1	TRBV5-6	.	CASGWGQGGYEQYF	TGTGCCAGCGGATGGGGACAGGGGGGTTACGAGCAGTACTTC
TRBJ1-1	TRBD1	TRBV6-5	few	CASGRGRGMNTEAFF	TGTGCCAGCGGAAGGGGCAGGGGGATGAACACTGAAGCTTTCTTT
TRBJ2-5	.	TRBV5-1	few	CASSLDLEGETQYF	TGCGCCAGCAGCTTGGATCTAGAAGGAGAGACCCAGTACTTC
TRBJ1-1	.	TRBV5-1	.	CASSLYDHRNTEAFF	TGCGCCAGCAGCTTGTATGATCATAGGAACACTGAAGCTTTCTTT
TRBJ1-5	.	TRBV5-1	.	CASSLGDGNQPQHF	TGCGCCAGCAGCTTAGGGGATGGCAATCAGCCCCAGCATTTT
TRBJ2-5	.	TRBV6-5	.	CASSYASKETQYF	TGTGCCAGCAGTTACGCTAGCAAAGAGACCCAGTACTTC
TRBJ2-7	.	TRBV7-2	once	CASSLVTGGSYEQYF	TGTGCCAGCAGCTTAGTGACCGGCGGTTCCTACGAGCAGTACTTC
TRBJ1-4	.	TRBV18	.	CASSSQGYNEKLFF	TGTGCCAGCTCATCCCAGGGGTATAATGAAAAACTGTTTTTT
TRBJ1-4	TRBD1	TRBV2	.	CASRQGATNEKLFF	TGTGCCAGCCGGCAGGGGGCAACTAATGAAAAACTGTTTTTT
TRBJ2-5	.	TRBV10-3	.	CASGVGETQYF	TGTGCCAGCGGGGTAGGAGAGACCCAGTACTTC
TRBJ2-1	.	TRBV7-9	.	CASSRQFGQFF	TGTGCCAGCAGCCGCCAGTTTGGGCAGTTCTTC
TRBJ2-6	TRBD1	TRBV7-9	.	CSSSPGQGASGANVLTF	TGTTCCAGCAGCCCTGGACAGGGGGCGTCTGGGGCCAACGTCCTGACTTTC
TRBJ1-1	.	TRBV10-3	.	CAISDPTGITEAFF	TGTGCCATCAGTGACCCGACAGGTATCACTGAAGCTTTCTTT
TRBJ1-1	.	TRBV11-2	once	CASSFLLREAFF	TGTGCCAGCAGCTTTCTCCTGCGGGAAGCTTTCTTT
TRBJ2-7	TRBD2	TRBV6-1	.	CASSEDGTSHEQYF	TGTGCCAGCAGTGAAGACGGGACTAGTCACGAGCAGTACTTC
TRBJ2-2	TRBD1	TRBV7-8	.	CASRQMTGEGTGELFF	TGTGCCAGCAGACAGATGACAGGGGAAGGAACCGGGGAGCTGTTTTTT
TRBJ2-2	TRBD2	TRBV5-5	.	CASSLAPAGAVIGELFF	TGTGCCAGCAGCTTGGCTCCAGCGGGGGCCGTTATCGGGGAGCTGTTTTTT
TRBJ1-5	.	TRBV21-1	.	CASTGSNQPQHF	TGTGCCAGCACCGGGAGCAATCAGCCCCAGCATTTT
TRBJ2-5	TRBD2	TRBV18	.	CASSPSPSGPGETQYF	TGTGCCAGCTCACCGTCCCCTAGCGGACCCGGAGAGACCCAGTACTTC
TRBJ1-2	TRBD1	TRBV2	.	CASSRDRGTDGYTF	TGTGCCAGCAGCCGGGACAGGGGAACTGATGGCTACACCTTC
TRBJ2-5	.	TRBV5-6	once	CASSSGGGGVWTQYF	TGTGCCAGCAGCTCGGGGGGCGGGGGCGTTTGGACCCAGTACTTC
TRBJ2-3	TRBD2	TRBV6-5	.	CASSYSTGGSTDTQYF	TGTGCCAGCAGTTACTCTACGGGGGGGAGCACAGATACGCAGTATTTT
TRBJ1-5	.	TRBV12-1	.	CASSLSTGGNQPQHF	TGTGCCAGCAGCTTAAGCACAGGGGGCAATCAGCCCCAGCATTTT
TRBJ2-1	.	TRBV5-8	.	CASSSRDKSIDEQFF	TGTGCCAGCAGCAGCCGGGACAAAAGTATCGATGAGCAGTTCTTC
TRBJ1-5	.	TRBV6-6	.	CASSYSNRDSNQPQHF	TGTGCCAGCAGTTACTCCAACAGGGATTCCAATCAGCCCCAGCATTTT
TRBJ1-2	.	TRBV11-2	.	CASSLGSGFRGYTF	TGTGCCAGCAGCTTAGGATCGGGGTTTCGCGGCTACACCTTC
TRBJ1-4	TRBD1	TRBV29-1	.	CSVSGTDNEKLFF	TGCAGCGTTTCCGGGACAGATAATGAAAAACTGTTTTTT
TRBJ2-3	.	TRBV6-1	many	CASSSLNGADTQYF	TGTGCCAGCAGCTCTCTAAACGGGGCAGATACGCAGTATTTT
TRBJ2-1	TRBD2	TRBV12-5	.	CASGLYPTSGGQSSYNEQFF	TGTGCTAGTGGTTTGTACCCGACTAGCGGGGGGCAGAGCTCCTACAATGAGCAGTTCTTC
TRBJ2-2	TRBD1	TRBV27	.	CASSLSPGQGSTGELFF	TGTGCCAGCAGTTTATCCCCGGGACAGGGCTCCACCGGGGAGCTGTTTTTT
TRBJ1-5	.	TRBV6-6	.	CASSSPQRNQPQHF	TGTGCCAGCAGTTCCCCGCAGAGGAATCAGCCCCAGCATTTT
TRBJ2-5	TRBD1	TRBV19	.	CASSIGGRQGEETQYF	TGTGCCAGTAGTATAGGTGGCAGACAGGGTGAAGAGACCCAGTACTTC
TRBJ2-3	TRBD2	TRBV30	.	CATAPTSGVNTQYF	TGTGCCACCGCCCCTACTAGCGGGGTAAATACGCAGTATTTT
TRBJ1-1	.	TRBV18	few	CASSPDRSTEAFF	TGTGCCAGCTCACCGGACAGATCCACTGAAGCTTTCTTT